A single sample gave rise to the 18 T cell receptor beta chains below, sequenced in a study of early T cells in non-severe SARS-CoV-2 infection. TCRdb called the 5' RACE reads again in MiXCR, with one record for every CDR3 protein. The table shows fewer than 80,000 distinct CDR3 sequences, with 10% to 15% occurring only once. The sample taken for sequencing was whole blood. Source of these receptors: an adult who was a healthcare worker with PCR-confirmed SARS-CoV-2 infection or an uninfected control (not recorded which).

V is TRBV5-5 and J is TRBJ2-7; D is tentatively TRBD1 or TRBD2 (5 bases each). The V end lost 2 bases, the J end lost 5 bases, and 17 bases lay between the germline ends. Germline V CDR1 and CDR2: SGHKS, YYEKEE (reference sequence). There are 15 residues in the CDR3. The CDR3 sequence: CASSLASDPGHEQYF. CDR3 bases: TGTGCCAGCAGCTTAGCAAGTGACCCGGGGCACGAGCAGTACTTC.

As regards this clonotype: Just one base apart from a much larger clone, this may be a read error. Given the absence of the conserved phenylalanine or tryptophan at the CDR3 end, a read error is likely. The chain joins TRBV7-8 to TRBJ1-1, with D unresolved. This CDR3 contains 13 residues. V gave up 5 bases and J gave up 1 base, with 8 bases separating them. Per germline, CDR1 SGHVS and CDR2 FQNEAQ. As DNA, the CDR3 is TGTGCCAGCAGCCCCCGGCGGAACACTGAAGCTTTCTTA. The encoded protein is CASSPRRNTEAFL.

This clonotype was recorded many times. The chain recombines TRBV7-2 with TRBJ1-1, with TRBD1 identical over 8 bases. The germline V gene has CDR1 SGHTA and CDR2 FQGNSA. The CDR3 runs to 14 residues. V shed 8 bases, J shed 5 bases, and the junction held 10 bases outside the gene matches. CDR3 sequence (DNA): TGTGCCAGCGGAAGACAGGGGATAAGGACTGAAGCTTTCTTT. Residues: CASGRQGIRTEAFF.

This clonotype was recorded a few times. The chain employs TRBV4-2 and TRBJ2-3, with 9 bases that match TRBD2. Trimming removed 0 bases from V and 2 bases from J; junction bases left unmatched: 6. Per germline, CDR1 LGHNA and CDR2 YNFKEQ. The CDR3 is made up of 17 amino acids. CDR3 nucleotide sequence: TGTGCCAGCAGCCAAGATGGGCCTAGCGGGAACACAGATACGCAGTATTTT. Its translation: CASSQDGPSGNTDTQYF.

In this sample, this clonotype turned up many times. The chain joins TRBV7-2 to TRBJ1-2; D uncertain. Germline CDR1 and CDR2: SGHTA and FQGNSA. The CDR3 loop spans 16 amino acids. Trimming cost V 1 base and J 4 bases, with 16 bases left between them. CDR3 sequence: CASSLDSTKRTYGYTF. CDR3 nucleotide sequence: TGTGCCAGCAGCTTAGATTCTACGAAAAGAACCTATGGCTACACCTTC. Together with reference TRBV7-2 and TRBJ1-2, the CDR3 gives the full variable domain: GAGVSQSPSNKVTEKGKDVELRCDPISGHTALYWYRQSLGQGLEFLIYFQGNSAPDKSGLPSDRFSAERTGGSVSTLTIQRTQQEDSAVYLCASSLDSTKRTYGYTFGSGTRLTVV.

This clonotype came up a few times. V usage is TRBV11-2 and J usage is TRBJ2-2; D call uncertain. Germline V gene data show CDR1 as SGHAT and CDR2 as FQNNGV. Trimming pared 0 bases from V and 5 bases from J, leaving 4 bases between. The CDR3 has 13 amino acids. The DNA of the CDR3 is TGTGCCAGCAGCTTAGAGGGGACCGGGGAGCTGTTTTTT. This codes for CASSLEGTGELFF. The full variable domain, rest sourced from reference TRBV11-2 and TRBJ2-2, is EAGVAQSPRYKIIEKRQSVAFWCNPISGHATLYWYQQILGQGPKLLIQFQNNGVVDDSQLPKDRFSAERLKGVDSTLKIQPAKLEDSAVYLCASSLEGTGELFFGEGSRLTVL.

This sequence joins TRBV7-2 and TRBJ2-7; 7 bases match TRBD2. With V trimmed by 5 bases and J by 6 bases, 13 bases remained unmatched. Germline V lookup: CDR1 SGHTA, CDR2 FQGNSA. The CDR3 contains 15 residues. Here the CDR3 DNA reads TGTGCCAGCAGCCCCGCAAGAGGGAGGGCGAGCGAGCAGTACTTC. As protein: CASSPARGRASEQYF.

The V and J genes are TRBV5-1 and TRBJ2-3; D is ambiguous. The CDR3 runs 14 residues. From germline, CDR1 is SGHRS and CDR2 YFSETQ. Trimming stripped 1 base from V and 5 bases from J, with 11 bases between. CDR3 region: CASSLSSSQDTQYF. CDR3 DNA: TGCGCCAGCAGCTTGAGTAGTTCCCAAGATACGCAGTATTTT.

This clonotype was counted a few times. The germline gene is not matched at one end of the junction; a read error may be the cause. This chain joins TRBV30 and TRBJ2-7; the D gene is possibly TRBD1 (6 bases). The CDR3 runs to 13 residues. CDR1 and CDR2 (germline): GTSNPN, SVGIG (reference sequence). This chain's CDR3 is CAWSRDTPYEQYF. The CDR3 bases are TGTGCCTGGAGTAGGGACACCCCCTATGAGCAGTACTTC. Drawing the rest from reference TRBV30 and TRBJ2-7, the complete variable domain is SQTIHQWPATLVQPVGSPLSLECTVEGTSNPNLYWYRQAAGRGLQLLFYSVGIGQISSEVPQNLSASRPQDRQFILSSKKLLLSDSGFYLCAWSRDTPYEQYFGPGTRLTVT.

This clonotype came up many times. The chain carries TRBV3-1 and TRBJ1-1, with a weak D call TRBD1 (5 bases). CDR3 length equals 13 residues. The V gene lost 4 bases and the J gene lost 3 bases, with 9 bases spanning the gap. Per germline, CDR1 LGHDT and CDR2 YNNKEL (reference sequence). CDR3 sequence (DNA): TGTGCCAGCAGCCCAGGGACTTACACTGAAGCTTTCTTT. Encoded protein: CASSPGTYTEAFF.

This clonotype was seen repeatedly, ten times or more. The chain is built from TRBV9 and TRBJ2-3; 9 bases agree with TRBD2. The CDR3 is 15 residues long. V dropped 0 bases and J dropped 4; count of bases not matched to a gene: 3. CDR1 SGDLS and CDR2 YYNGEE come from the germline V gene. CDR3 nucleotide sequence: TGTGCCAGCAGCGTAGCTAGCGGGATTCCAGATACGCAGTATTTT. Translating it yields CASSVASGIPDTQYF.

In its sample, this clonotype was seen many times. The rearrangement links TRBV7-8 to TRBJ1-1, with D possibly matching TRBD1 (6 bases). Deletions cut 3 bases from V and 4 bases from J, with 12 bases between. CDR3 length: 14 residues. The germline V gene encodes CDR1 SGHVS and CDR2 FQNEAQ. Here the CDR3 DNA reads TGTGCCAGCAGCTTGGGGGGGCCCCCCACTGAAGCTTTCTTT. Amino acid sequence: CASSLGGPPTEAFF.

This clonotype has ten or more counts. This chain links TRBV6-6 with TRBJ2-1; 8 bases are shared with TRBD2. The trim removed 6 bases at V and 0 bases at J, leaving 4 bases unmatched. The CDR3 runs 15 residues. Germline CDR1 reads MNHNY; CDR2 reads SVGAGI (reference sequence). The chain's CDR3 is CASSRGGSSYNEQFF. Written as DNA, the CDR3 is TGTGCCAGCAGCCGGGGGGGAAGCTCCTACAATGAGCAGTTCTTC.

Remarks on this clonotype: Possible read error: a much larger clone is one base away. V gene TRBV29-1 combines with J gene TRBJ2-7; 7 nucleotides line up with TRBD2. Germline assignment: CDR1 SQVTM and CDR2 ANQGSEA. Germline trimming cut 7 bases from V and 9 bases from J; bases unmatched to any gene: 15. CDR3 length: 13 residues. The CDR3 DNA reads as TGCAGCGCCATGGGGGAGGGCCGGAATATGCAGTACTTC. Its protein product is CSAMGEGRNMQYF.

This clonotype was seen more than once but under ten times. The gene calls are TRBV9 and TRBJ2-7, with 8 nucleotides matching TRBD2. The CDR3 has 15 amino acids. V lost 0 bases, J lost 6 bases, and 8 bases stayed unmatched. The germline gives CDR1 SGDLS, CDR2 YYNGEE. CDR3 in DNA: TGTGCCAGCAGCGTAGAAAGCGGGAGACTTTCCGAGCAGTACTTC. The encoded protein is CASSVESGRLSEQYF.

At least ten counts were recorded for this clonotype. The genes are TRBV11-2 and TRBJ2-7; 12 nucleotides line up with TRBD2. Trimming cost V 5 bases and J 3 bases; bases outside gene matches: 5. The germline CDR1 and CDR2 sequences are SGHAT and FQNNGV. The CDR3 is made up of 15 amino acids. This CDR3 reads CASSERLAGDYEQYF. The CDR3 bases are TGTGCCAGCAGCGAGCGACTAGCGGGAGACTACGAGCAGTACTTC. The full variable domain, completed using reference TRBV11-2 and TRBJ2-7, is EAGVAQSPRYKIIEKRQSVAFWCNPISGHATLYWYQQILGQGPKLLIQFQNNGVVDDSQLPKDRFSAERLKGVDSTLKIQPAKLEDSAVYLCASSERLAGDYEQYFGPGTRLTVT.

This clonotype was seen at least ten times. This chain uses TRBV6-6 with TRBJ1-2; 7 bases agree with TRBD1. The CDR3 length is 16 residues. J was trimmed by 5 bases and V by 1 base; bases with no gene match: 10. Germline V gene data show CDR1 as MNHNY and CDR2 as SVGAGI (reference sequence). The CDR3 sequence: CASSYYFSGGEYGYTF. The CDR3 DNA reads as TGTGCCAGCAGTTACTATTTCTCAGGGGGAGAGTATGGCTACACCTTC.

The chain links TRBV7-2 to TRBJ2-3; D ambiguous. The CDR3 length is 14 residues. Trimming left V 1 base short and J 4 bases short, with 9 bases between. In germline, CDR1 is SGHTA, CDR2 FQGNSA. CDR3 region: CASSLVGMADTQYF. DNA for the CDR3: TGTGCCAGCAGCTTAGTGGGGATGGCAGATACGCAGTATTTT. The variable domain in full, completed from reference TRBV7-2 and TRBJ2-3, reads GAGVSQSPSNKVTEKGKDVELRCDPISGHTALYWYRQSLGQGLEFLIYFQGNSAPDKSGLPSDRFSAERTGGSVSTLTIQRTQQEDSAVYLCASSLVGMADTQYFGPGTRLTVL.